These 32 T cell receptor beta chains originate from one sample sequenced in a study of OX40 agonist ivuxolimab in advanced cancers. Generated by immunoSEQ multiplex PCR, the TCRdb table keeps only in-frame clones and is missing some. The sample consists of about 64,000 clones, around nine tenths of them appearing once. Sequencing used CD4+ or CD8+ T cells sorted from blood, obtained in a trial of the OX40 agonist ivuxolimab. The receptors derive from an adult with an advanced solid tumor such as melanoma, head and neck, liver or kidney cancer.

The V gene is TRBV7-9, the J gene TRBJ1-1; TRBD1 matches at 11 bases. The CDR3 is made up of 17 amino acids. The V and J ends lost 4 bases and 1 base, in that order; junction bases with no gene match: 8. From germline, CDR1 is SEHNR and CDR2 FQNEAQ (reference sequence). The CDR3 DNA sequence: TGTGCCAGCAGCTCGAGGACAGGGGGCGTTCGGAACACTGAAGCTTTCTTT. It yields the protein CASSSRTGGVRNTEAFF.

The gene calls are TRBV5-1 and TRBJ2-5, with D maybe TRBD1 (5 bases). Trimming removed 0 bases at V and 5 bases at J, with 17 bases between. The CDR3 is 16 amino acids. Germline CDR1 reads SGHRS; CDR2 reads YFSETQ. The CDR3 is CASSLGVDRRAETQYF. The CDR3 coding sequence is TGCGCCAGCAGCTTGGGGGTAGACAGACGGGCGGAGACCCAGTACTTC.

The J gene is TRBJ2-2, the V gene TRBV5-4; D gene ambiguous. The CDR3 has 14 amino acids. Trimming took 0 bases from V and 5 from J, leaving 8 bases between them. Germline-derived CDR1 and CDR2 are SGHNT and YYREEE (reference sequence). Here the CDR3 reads CASSLARTTGELFF. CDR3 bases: TGTGCCAGCAGCTTGGCCAGAACTACCGGGGAGCTGTTTTTT.

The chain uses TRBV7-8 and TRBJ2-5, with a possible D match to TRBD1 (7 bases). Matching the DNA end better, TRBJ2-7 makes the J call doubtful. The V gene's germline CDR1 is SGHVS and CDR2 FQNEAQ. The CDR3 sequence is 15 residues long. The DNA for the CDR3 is TGTGCCAGCAGCCGTCGACAGGGCGGGGCGCGCGAGCAGTACTTC. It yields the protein CASSRRQGGAREQYF.

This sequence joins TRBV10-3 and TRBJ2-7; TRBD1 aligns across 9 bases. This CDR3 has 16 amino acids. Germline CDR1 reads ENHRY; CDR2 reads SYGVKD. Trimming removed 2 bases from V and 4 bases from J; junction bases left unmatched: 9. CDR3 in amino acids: CAISEPTGGVDYEQYF. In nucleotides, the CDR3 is TGTGCCATCAGTGAGCCGACAGGGGGGGTTGATTACGAGCAGTACTTC.

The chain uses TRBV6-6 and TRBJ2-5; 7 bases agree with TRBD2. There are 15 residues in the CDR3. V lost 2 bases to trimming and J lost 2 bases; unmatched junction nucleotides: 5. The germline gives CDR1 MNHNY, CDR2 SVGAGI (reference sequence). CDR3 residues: CASSYPSGVQETQYF. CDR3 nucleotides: TGTGCCAGCAGTTACCCTAGCGGAGTACAAGAGACCCAGTACTTC.

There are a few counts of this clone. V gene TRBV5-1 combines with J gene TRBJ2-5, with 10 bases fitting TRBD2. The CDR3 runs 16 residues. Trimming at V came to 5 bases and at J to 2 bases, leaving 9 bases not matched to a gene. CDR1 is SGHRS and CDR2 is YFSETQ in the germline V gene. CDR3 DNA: TGCGCCAGCAGGCGCTATAGCGGGGGGCCGCAAGAGACCCAGTACTTC. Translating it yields CASRRYSGGPQETQYF.

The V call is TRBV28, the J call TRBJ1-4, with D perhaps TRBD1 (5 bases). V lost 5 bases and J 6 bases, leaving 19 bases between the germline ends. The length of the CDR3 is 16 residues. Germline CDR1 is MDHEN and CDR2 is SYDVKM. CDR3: CASSPGWGRPDEKLFF. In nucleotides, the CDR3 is TGTGCCAGCAGTCCTGGGTGGGGCAGGCCAGATGAAAAACTGTTTTTT.

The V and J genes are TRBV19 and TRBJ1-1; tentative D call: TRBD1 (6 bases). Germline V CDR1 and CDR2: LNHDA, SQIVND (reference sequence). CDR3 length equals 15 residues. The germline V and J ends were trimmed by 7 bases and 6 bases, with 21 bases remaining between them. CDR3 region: CASNPLRGAQAEAFF. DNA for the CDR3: TGTGCCAGTAACCCTCTGAGGGGGGCGCAGGCTGAAGCTTTCTTT.

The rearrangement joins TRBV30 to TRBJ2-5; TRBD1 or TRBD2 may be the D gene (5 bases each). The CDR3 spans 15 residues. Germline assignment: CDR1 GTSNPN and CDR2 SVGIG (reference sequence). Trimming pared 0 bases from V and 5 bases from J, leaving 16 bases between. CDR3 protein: CAWSVPGLGRETQYF. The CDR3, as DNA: TGTGCCTGGAGTGTACCTGGGCTGGGACGCGAGACCCAGTACTTC. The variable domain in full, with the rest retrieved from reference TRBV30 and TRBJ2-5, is SQTIHQWPATLVQPVGSPLSLECTVEGTSNPNLYWYRQAAGRGLQLLFYSVGIGQISSEVPQNLSASRPQDRQFILSSKKLLLSDSGFYLCAWSVPGLGRETQYFGPGTRLLVL.

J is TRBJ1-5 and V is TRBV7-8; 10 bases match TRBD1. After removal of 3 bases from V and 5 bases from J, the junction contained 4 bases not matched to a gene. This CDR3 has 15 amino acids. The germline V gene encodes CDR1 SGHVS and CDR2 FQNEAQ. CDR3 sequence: CASSFPGTGDQPQHF. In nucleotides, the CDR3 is TGTGCCAGCAGCTTTCCAGGGACAGGGGATCAGCCCCAGCATTTT.

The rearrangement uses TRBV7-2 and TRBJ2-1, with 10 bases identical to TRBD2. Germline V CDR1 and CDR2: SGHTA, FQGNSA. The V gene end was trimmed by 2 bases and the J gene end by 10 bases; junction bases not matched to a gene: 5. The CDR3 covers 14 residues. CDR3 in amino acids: CASSLSGGDSEQFF. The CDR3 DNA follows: TGTGCCAGCAGCTTAAGCGGGGGGGACTCGGAGCAGTTCTTC.

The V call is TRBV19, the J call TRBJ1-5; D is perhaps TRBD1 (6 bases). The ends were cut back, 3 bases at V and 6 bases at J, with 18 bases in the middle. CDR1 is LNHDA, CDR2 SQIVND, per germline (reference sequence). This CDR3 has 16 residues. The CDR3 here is CASSMVTRGLSQPQHF. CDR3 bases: TGTGCCAGTAGTATGGTAACCCGGGGGCTATCTCAGCCCCAGCATTTT.

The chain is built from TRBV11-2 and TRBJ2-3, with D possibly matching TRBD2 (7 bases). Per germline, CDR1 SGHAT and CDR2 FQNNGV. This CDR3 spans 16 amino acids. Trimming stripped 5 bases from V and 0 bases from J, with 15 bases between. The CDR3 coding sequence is TGTGCCAGCAGCCGTCGGGGGGCGCGCAGCACAGATACGCAGTATTTT. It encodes CASSRRGARSTDTQYF.

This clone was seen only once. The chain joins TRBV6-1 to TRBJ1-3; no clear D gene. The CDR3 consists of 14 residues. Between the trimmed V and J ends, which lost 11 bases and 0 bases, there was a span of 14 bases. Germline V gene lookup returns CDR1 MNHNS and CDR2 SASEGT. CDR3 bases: TGTGCCGCTTCCCGTGATCACTCTGGAAACACCATATATTTT. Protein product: CAASRDHSGNTIYF.

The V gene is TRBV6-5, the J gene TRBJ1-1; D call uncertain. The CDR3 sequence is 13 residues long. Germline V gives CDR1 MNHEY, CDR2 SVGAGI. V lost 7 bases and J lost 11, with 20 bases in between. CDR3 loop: CASTRLTSSVAFF. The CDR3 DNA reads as TGTGCCAGCACTCGCCTCACCTCCAGTGTCGCTTTCTTT.

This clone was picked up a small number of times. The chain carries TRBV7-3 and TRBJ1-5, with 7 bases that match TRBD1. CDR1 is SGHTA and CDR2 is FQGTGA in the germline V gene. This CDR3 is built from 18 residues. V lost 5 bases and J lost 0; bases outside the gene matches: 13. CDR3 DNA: TGTGCCAGCAGCCATTCCCGGGACAGCTCGTATAGCAATCAGCCCCAGCATTTT. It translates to CASSHSRDSSYSNQPQHF. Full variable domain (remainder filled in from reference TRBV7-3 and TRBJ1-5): GAGVSQTPSNKVTEKGKYVELRCDPISGHTALYWYRQSLGQGPEFLIYFQGTGAADDSGLPNDRFFAVRPEGSVSTLKIQRTERGDSAVYLCASSHSRDSSYSNQPQHFGDGTRLSIL.

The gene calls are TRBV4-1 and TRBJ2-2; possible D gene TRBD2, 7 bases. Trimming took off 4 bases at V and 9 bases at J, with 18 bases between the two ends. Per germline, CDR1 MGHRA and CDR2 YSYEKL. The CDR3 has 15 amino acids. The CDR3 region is CASSPREGGGRELFF. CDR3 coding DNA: TGCGCCAGCAGCCCCCGAGAAGGGGGAGGGCGGGAGCTGTTTTTT.

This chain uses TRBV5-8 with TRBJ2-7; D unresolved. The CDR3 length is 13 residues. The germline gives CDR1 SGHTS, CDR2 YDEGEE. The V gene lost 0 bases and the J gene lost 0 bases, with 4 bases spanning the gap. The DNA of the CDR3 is TGTGCCAGCAGCTTGGGCAGCTCCTACGAGCAGTACTTC. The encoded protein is CASSLGSSYEQYF.

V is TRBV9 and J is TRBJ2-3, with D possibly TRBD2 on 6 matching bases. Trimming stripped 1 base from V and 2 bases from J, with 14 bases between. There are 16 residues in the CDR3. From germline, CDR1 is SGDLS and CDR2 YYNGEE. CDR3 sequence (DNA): TGTGCCAGCAGCGTAATGGGCGGGAAGTACACAGATACGCAGTATTTT. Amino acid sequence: CASSVMGGKYTDTQYF.

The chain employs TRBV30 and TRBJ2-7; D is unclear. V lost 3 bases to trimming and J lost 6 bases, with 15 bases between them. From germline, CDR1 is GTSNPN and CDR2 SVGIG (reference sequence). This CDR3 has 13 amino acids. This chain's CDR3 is CAWREQFPGEQYF. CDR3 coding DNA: TGTGCCTGGAGGGAGCAATTTCCCGGCGAGCAGTACTTC.

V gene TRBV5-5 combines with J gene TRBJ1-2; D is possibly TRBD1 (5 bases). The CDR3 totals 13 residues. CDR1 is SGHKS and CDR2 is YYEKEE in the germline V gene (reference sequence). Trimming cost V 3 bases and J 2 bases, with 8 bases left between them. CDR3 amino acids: CASSSGPNYGYTF. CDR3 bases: TGTGCCAGCAGCTCGGGACCGAACTATGGCTACACCTTC.

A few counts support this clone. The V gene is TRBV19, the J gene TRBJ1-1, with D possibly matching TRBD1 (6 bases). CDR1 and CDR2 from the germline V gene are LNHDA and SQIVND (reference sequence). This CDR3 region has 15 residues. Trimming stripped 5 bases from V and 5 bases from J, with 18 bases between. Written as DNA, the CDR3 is TGTGCCAGTAGTGGCCGGACAGTCGGAATGACTGAAGCTTTCTTT. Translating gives CASSGRTVGMTEAFF.

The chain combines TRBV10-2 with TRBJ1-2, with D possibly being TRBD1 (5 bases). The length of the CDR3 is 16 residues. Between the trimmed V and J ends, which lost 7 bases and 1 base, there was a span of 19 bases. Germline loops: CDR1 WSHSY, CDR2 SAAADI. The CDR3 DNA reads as TGCGCCAGCAACTCCCGATGGGGGGATTTTAACTATGGCTACACCTTC. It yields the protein CASNSRWGDFNYGYTF.

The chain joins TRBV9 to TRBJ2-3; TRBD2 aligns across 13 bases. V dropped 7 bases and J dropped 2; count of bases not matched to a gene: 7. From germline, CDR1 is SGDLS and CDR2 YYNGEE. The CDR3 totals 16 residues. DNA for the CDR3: TGTGCCAGCGGGAAGACTAGCGGGGGGTACACAGATACGCAGTATTTT. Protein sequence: CASGKTSGGYTDTQYF.

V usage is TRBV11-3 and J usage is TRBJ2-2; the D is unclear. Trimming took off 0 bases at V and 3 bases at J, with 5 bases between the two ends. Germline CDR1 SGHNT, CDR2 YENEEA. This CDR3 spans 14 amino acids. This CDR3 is CASSLDTDTGELFF. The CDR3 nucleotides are TGTGCCAGCAGCTTAGATACGGACACCGGGGAGCTGTTTTTT.

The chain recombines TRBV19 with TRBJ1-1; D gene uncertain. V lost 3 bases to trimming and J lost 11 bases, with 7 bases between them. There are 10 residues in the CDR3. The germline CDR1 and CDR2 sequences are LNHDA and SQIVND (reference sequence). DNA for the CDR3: TGTGCCAGTAGTATGGGCCCTGCTTTCTTT. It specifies CASSMGPAFF.

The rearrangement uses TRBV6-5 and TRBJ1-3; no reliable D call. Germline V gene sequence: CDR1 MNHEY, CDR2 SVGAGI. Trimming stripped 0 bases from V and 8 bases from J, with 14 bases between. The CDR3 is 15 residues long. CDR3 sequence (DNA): TGTGCCAGCAGTTACTCCGGGGATCTTCCGGACACCATATATTTT. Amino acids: CASSYSGDLPDTIYF.

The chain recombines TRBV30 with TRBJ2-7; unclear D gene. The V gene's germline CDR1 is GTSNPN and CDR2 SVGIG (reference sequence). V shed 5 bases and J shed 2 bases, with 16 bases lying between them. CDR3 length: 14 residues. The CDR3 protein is CAWYQTVHPYEQYF. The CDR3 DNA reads TGTGCCTGGTACCAGACGGTCCACCCCTACGAGCAGTACTTC.

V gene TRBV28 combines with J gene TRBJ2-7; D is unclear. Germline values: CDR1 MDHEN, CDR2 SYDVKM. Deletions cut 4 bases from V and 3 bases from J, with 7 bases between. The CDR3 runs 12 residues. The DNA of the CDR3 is TGTGCCAGCAGTTATCACCGCTACGAGCAGTACTTC. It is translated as CASSYHRYEQYF.

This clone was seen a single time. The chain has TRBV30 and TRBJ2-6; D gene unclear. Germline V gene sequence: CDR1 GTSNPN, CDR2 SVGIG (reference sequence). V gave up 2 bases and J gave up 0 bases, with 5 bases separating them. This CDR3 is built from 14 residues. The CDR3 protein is CAWSYNSGANVLTF. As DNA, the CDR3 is TGTGCCTGGAGTTACAACTCTGGGGCCAACGTCCTGACTTTC.

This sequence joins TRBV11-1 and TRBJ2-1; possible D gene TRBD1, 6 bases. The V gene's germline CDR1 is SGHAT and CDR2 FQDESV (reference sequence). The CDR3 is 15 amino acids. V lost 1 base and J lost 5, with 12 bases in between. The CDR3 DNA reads TGTGCCAGCAGCTTAGAAGGACAGCTACACAATGAGCAGTTCTTC. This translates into CASSLEGQLHNEQFF.